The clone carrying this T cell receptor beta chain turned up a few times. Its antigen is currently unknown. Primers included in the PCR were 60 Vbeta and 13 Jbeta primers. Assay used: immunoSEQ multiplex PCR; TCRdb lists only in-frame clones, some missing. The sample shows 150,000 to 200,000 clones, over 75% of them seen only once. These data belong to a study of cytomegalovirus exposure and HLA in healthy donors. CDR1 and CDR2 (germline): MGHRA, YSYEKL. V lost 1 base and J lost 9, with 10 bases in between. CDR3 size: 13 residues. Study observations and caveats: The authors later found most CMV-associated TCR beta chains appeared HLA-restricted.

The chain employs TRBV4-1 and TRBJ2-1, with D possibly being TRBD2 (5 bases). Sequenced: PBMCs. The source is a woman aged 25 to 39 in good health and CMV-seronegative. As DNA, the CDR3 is TGCGCCAGCAGCCAAGGGGTAGAGGGTGAGCAGTTCTTC. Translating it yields CASSQGVEGEQFF.